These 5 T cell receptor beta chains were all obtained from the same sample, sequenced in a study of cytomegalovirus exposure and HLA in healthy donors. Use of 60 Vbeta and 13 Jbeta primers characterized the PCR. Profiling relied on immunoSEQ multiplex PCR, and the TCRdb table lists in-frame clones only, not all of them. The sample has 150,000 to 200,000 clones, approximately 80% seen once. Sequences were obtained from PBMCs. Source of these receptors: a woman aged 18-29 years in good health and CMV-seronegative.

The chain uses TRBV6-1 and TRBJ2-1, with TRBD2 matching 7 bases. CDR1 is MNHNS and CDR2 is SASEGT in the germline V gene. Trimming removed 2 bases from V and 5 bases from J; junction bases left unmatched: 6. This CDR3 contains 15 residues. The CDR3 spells CASSELREFDNEQFF. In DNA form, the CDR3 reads TGTGCCAGCAGTGAATTGCGGGAGTTCGACAATGAGCAGTTCTTC.

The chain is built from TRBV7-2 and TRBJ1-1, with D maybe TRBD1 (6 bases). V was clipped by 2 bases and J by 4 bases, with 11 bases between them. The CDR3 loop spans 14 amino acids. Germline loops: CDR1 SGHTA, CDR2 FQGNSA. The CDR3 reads CASSLNRASTEAFF. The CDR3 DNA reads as TGTGCCAGCAGCTTAAACAGGGCAAGCACTGAAGCTTTCTTT.

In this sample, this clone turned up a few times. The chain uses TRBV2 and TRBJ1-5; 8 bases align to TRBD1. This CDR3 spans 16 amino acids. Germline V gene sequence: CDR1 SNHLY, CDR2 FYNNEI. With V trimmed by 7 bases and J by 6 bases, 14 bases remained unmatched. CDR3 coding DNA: TGTGCCAGCACCCCTCAGACAGGGGCCAACAGTCAGCCCCAGCATTTT. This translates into CASTPQTGANSQPQHF.

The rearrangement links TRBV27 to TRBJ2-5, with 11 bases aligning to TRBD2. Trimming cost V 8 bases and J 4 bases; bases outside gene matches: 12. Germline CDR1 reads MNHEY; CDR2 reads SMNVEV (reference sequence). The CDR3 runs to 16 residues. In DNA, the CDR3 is TGTGCCAGCGCGACAATAGCGGGAGGGCCTTTAGAGACCCAGTACTTC. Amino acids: CASATIAGGPLETQYF.

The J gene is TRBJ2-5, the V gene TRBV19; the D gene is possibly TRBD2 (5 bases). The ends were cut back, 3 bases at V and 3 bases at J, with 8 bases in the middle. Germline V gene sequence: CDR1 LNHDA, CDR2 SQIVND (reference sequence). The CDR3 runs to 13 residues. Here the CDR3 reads CASSIPGKETQYF. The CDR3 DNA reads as TGTGCCAGTAGTATTCCGGGGAAAGAGACCCAGTACTTC.